This TCR beta chain was recorded in a study of control samples from healthy donors and cancer patients. This table comes from immunoSEQ multiplex PCR, and its TCRdb copy is limited to in-frame clones, with some not included. There are 150,000 to 200,000 clones in the sample; approximately 94% occur only once, and 1.2% to 1.5% lies in the top ten. This clone appeared a single time. Sequenced input: blood. This receptor was taken from a man in his thirties or forties in good health.

The CDR3 nucleotides read TGCAGCGTTGGAGGGGACGGTAGCAATCAGCCCCAGCATTTT. It codes for CSVGGDGSNQPQHF. The V call is TRBV29-1, the J call TRBJ1-5; maybe TRBD1 (5 bases). The CDR3 extends over 14 amino acids. Trimming cost V 4 bases and J 0 bases, with 10 bases left between them. CDR1 is SQVTM, CDR2 ANQGSEA, per germline.